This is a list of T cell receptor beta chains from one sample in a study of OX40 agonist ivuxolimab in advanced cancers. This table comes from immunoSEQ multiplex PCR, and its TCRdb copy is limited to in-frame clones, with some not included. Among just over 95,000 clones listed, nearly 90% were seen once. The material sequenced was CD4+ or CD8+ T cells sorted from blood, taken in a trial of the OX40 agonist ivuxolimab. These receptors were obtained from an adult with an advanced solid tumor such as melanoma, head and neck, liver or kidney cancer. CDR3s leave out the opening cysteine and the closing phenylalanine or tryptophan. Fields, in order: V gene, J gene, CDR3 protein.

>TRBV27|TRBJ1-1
ASSFRQQRTEAF
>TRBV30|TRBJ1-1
ASNRPGGSEAF
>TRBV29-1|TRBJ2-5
SVEDLMGRETQY
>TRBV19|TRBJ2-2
ASSPLSGRGFIGTGELF
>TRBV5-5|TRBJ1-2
ASSLAGTANYGYT
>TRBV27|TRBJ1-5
ASPPRAGGQPQH
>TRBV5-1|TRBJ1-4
ASSTGQGRTNEKLF
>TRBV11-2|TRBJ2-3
ASSHGTGAGDTQY
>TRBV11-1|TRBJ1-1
ASSFTENTEAF
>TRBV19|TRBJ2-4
ASSMGRQTGIQY
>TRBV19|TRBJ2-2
ASSSSGQYGELF
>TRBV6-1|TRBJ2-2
ASNVRRTNTGELF
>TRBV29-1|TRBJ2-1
SVEDLDSPRFDEQF
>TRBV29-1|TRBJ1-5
SVGWGRDQPQH
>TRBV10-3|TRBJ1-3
AISELHSWISGNTIY
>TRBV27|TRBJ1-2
ASRPSGQGNNYGYT
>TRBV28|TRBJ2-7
ASSATRGLHYEQY
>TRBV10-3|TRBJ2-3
AISATSGGSDTQY
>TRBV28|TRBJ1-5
ASSLESYSNQPQH
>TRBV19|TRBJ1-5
ANKDRTSTQPQH
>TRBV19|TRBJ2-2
ASSNRGELF
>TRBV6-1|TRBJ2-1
ASSEDPSGRAGEQF
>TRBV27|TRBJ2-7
ASSPTEEYEQY
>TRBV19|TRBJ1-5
ASSIVGVSNQPQH
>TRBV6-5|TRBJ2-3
ASSYPPGTDTQY
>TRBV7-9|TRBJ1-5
ASSLGGGQHQPQH
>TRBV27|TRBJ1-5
ASSFGTGLNQPQH
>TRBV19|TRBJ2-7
ASSTSSGRVDEQY
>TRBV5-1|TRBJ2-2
ASSLSGAHTGELF
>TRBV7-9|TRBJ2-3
ASSPYGRQVTDTQY
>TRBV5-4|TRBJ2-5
ASSLSGVQETQY
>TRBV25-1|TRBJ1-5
ASRVGNQPQH
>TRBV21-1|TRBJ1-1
ARRVDTEAF
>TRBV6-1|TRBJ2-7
ASRDRGNSYEQY
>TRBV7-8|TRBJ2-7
ASRKKRGLGDEQY
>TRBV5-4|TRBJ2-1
ASSGGQGHEQF
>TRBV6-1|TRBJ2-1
ASSGVNNEQF
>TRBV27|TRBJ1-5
ASSLYRFQPQH
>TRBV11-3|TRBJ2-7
ASSLLGGEQY
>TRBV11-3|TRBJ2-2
ASSSTRGPGELF
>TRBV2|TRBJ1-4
ASSGGGQALGKLF
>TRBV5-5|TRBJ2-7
ASSLGSGELYEQY
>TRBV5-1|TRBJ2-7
ASSLKETAGSYEQY
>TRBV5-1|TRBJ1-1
ASSILFGTEAF
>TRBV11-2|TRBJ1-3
ASSPSTGGGNTIY
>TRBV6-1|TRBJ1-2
ASGPVGLYGYT
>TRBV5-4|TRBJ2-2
ASSRGSGGGTGELF
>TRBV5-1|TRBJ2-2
ASSFQGADTGELF
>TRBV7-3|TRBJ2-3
ASSSTGAGADTQY
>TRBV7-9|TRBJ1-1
ASSLEQQGTEAF
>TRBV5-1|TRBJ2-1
ASSPRDRGQGEQF
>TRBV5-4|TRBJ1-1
ASSLPSGGANTEAF
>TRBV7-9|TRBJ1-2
ASSFPVNYGYT
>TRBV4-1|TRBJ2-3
ASSQGRLAGGGDTQY
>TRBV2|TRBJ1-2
ASSGATRGYT
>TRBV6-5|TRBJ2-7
ASSEGGEQY
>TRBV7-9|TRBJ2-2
ASSQYGTFAGELF
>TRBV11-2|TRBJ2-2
ASSSSGLSRELF